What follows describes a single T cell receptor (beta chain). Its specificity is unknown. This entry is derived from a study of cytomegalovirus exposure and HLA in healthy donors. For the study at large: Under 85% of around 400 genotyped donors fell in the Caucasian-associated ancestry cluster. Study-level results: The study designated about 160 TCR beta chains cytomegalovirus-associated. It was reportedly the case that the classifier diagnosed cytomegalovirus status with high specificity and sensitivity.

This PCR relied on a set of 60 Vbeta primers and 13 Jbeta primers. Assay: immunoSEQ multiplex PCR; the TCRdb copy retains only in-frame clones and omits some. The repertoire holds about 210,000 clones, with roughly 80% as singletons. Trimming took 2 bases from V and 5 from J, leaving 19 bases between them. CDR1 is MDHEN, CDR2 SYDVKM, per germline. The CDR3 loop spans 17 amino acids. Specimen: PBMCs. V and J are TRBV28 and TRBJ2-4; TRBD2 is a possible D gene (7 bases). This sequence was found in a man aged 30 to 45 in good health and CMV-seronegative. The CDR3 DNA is TGTGCCAGCAGTTTAGTGGGGGGGCGGGGTAATGAAAACATTCAGTACTTC. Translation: CASSLVGGRGNENIQYF.